This entry lists 27 T cell receptor beta chains sequenced from one sample in a study of T cell repertoires in cytomegalovirus infection. Their cognate antigens are unknown. TCRdb processed the reads anew with MiXCR; each CDR3 protein has one entry. Among about 310,000 distinct CDR3 sequences listed, roughly 25% were seen once. The specimen was cultured PBMCs, collected from culture after CMV antigen stimulation. The origin of the receptors is a human donor in good health (CMV status not recorded). Some clones in this sample may be carry-over from other donors' samples.

This clonotype was counted ten times or more. CDR3 in amino acids: CASSLWRWSLMNTEAFF. CDR3 coding DNA: TGCGCCAGCAGCTTGTGGAGGTGGAGCCTTATGAACACTGAAGCTTTCTTT. This chain connects TRBV5-1 to TRBJ1-1; D is unclear. Trimming removed 1 base at V and 0 bases at J, with 16 bases between. The CDR3 is 17 amino acids. Germline-derived CDR1 and CDR2 are SGHRS and YFSETQ.

This clonotype was recorded many times. V usage is TRBV7-2 and J usage is TRBJ2-2; D call uncertain. V was trimmed by 5 bases and J by 0 bases, leaving 4 bases between them. Germline lookup yields CDR1 SGHTA and CDR2 FQGNSA. This CDR3 comprises 13 residues. The CDR3 DNA is TGTGCCAGCAGCCCCACGAACACCGGGGAGCTGTTTTTT. Residues: CASSPTNTGELFF.

The CDR3 spells CASSRGLAVSSYEQYV. The CDR3 DNA follows: TGCGCCAGCAGCCGGGGACTAGCTGTGAGCTCCTACGAGCAGTACGTC. The chain recombines TRBV5-1 with TRBJ2-7; 9 positions agree with TRBD2. The CDR3 consists of 16 residues. The germline CDR1 and CDR2 sequences are SGHRS and YFSETQ. V trimming: 4 bases; J trimming: 0 bases; junction bases outside the gene matches: 8.

The chain couples TRBV4-1 to TRBJ2-3; D not resolved. V shed 3 bases and J shed 3 bases, with 10 bases lying between them. This CDR3 spans 14 amino acids. Germline V gene lookup returns CDR1 MGHRA and CDR2 YSYEKL. The CDR3: CASSHLQRTDTQYF. CDR3 nucleotides: TGCGCCAGCAGCCACCTACAGCGTACAGATACGCAGTATTTT.

There are many counts of this clonotype. The chain joins TRBV7-2 to TRBJ2-2; 7 nucleotides align to TRBD2. In germline, CDR1 is SGHTA, CDR2 FQGNSA. The CDR3 runs to 14 residues. Trimming cost V 7 bases and J 1 base; bases outside gene matches: 3. CDR3: CASKAGQNTGELFF. The CDR3, as DNA: TGTGCCAGCAAAGCGGGGCAGAACACCGGGGAGCTGTTTTTT.

This clonotype was observed once. This sequence joins TRBV4-2 and TRBJ2-3; D possibly matches TRBD1 or TRBD2 (6 bases each). Trimming took 0 bases from V and 4 from J, leaving 29 bases between them. This CDR3 is built from 21 residues. Germline V CDR1 and CDR2: LGHNA, YNFKEQ. CDR3 amino acids: CASSQDLKRGEQPRTADTQYF. The CDR3 region has the DNA TGTGCCAGCAGCCAAGATCTAAAGCGCGGGGAGCAGCCCCGGACAGCAGATACGCAGTATTTT.

This clonotype has at least ten counts. The CDR3 is CASRDRVKNQPQHF. CDR3 nucleotides: TGTGCCAGCAGGGACAGGGTGAAGAATCAGCCCCAGCATTTT. This rearrangement joins TRBV19 to TRBJ1-5; 9 bases agree with TRBD1. Germline CDR1 is LNHDA and CDR2 is SQIVND (reference sequence). The CDR3 length is 14 residues. The ends lost 9 bases at V and 4 bases at J; junction bases unmatched: 7.

The J gene is TRBJ1-5, the V gene TRBV6-6; 9 bases agree with TRBD1. Trimming cost V 6 bases and J 7 bases; bases outside gene matches: 10. The length of the CDR3 is 15 residues. Germline V gene lookup returns CDR1 MNHNY and CDR2 SVGAGI (reference sequence). CDR3 DNA sequence: TGTGCCAGCAGCTCCGGGACAGGGACTATCCAGCCCCAGCATTTT. It specifies CASSSGTGTIQPQHF.

A word on this clonotype: This may be a read error, as it is one base from a much larger clone. The J gene is TRBJ2-7, the V gene TRBV7-2; no clear D. The CDR3 loop spans 15 amino acids. Germline V lookup: CDR1 SGHTA, CDR2 FQGNSA. The CDR3 spells CANSQAGPSTYEQYV. CDR3 nucleotides: TGTGCCAACAGCCAAGCCGGGCCTTCGACCTACGAGCAGTACGTC.

The J gene is TRBJ1-2, the V gene TRBV6-5; possibly TRBD1 for D (5 bases). This CDR3 region has 14 residues. V lost 11 bases and J 1 base, leaving 17 bases between the germline ends. Per the germline V gene, CDR1 is MNHEY and CDR2 is SVGAGI. CDR3 DNA sequence: TGTGCCGTCAACGGGGCCAACGATAACTATGGCTACACCTTC. Protein sequence: CAVNGANDNYGYTF.

The genes are TRBV4-2 and TRBJ2-1; 7 bases line up with TRBD2. Germline V gene lookup returns CDR1 LGHNA and CDR2 YNFKEQ. The CDR3 runs 15 residues. J gave up 9 bases and V 4 bases, and 12 bases lay outside the gene matches. CDR3 nucleotide sequence: TGTGCCAGCAGCCGCCGAGCGGGATACGGGACTGAGCAGTTCTTC. It yields the protein CASSRRAGYGTEQFF.

This clonotype was counted at least ten times. V usage is TRBV7-2 and J usage is TRBJ2-5; 10 positions match TRBD2. Germline V gene data show CDR1 as SGHTA and CDR2 as FQGNSA. Unmatched junction bases numbered 12, after V lost 3 bases and J lost 2 bases. The CDR3 length is 18 residues. CDR3 sequence: CASSFRTSGAGPQETQYF. DNA of the CDR3: TGTGCCAGCAGCTTCAGGACTAGCGGAGCGGGACCTCAAGAGACCCAGTACTTC. Full variable domain (rest looked up from reference TRBV7-2 and TRBJ2-5): GAGVSQSPSNKVTEKGKDVELRCDPISGHTALYWYRQSLGQGLEFLIYFQGNSAPDKSGLPSDRFSAERTGGSVSTLTIQRTQQEDSAVYLCASSFRTSGAGPQETQYFGPGTRLLVL.

The genes are TRBV7-8 and TRBJ2-3, with D perhaps being TRBD1 or TRBD2 (5 bases each). This CDR3 is 14 amino acids long. V was trimmed by 5 bases and J by 1 base, leaving 10 bases between them. CDR1 is SGHVS, CDR2 FQNEAQ, per germline. The CDR3 DNA sequence: TGTGCCAGCAGCCAGCGAGGGGGCACAGATACGCAGTATTTT. This gives the protein CASSQRGGTDTQYF.

A few counts support this clonotype. The chain employs TRBV2 and TRBJ1-1; weak D call: TRBD1 (6 bases). The CDR3 is made up of 14 amino acids. V was cut by 4 bases and J by 4 bases, with 13 bases left in between. Germline lookup yields CDR1 SNHLY and CDR2 FYNNEI. CDR3 sequence reads: CASSGGLGGTEAFF. CDR3 sequence (DNA): TGTGCCAGCAGTGGGGGGTTAGGGGGCACTGAAGCTTTCTTT.

This clonotype was seen ten or more times. This chain joins TRBV7-2 and TRBJ1-6; D is unresolved. Germline CDR1 and CDR2: SGHTA and FQGNSA. The germline V and J ends were trimmed by 1 base and 1 base, with 5 bases remaining between them. The CDR3 sequence is 15 residues long. CDR3 nucleotide sequence: TGTGCCAGCAGCTTAGGAGGGTCCTATAATTCACCCCTCCACTTT. Residues: CASSLGGSYNSPLHF.

This clonotype showed up many times. CDR3 amino acids: CASSLVLGFQETQYF. Here the CDR3 DNA reads TGTGCCAGCAGCTTAGTACTAGGGTTCCAAGAGACCCAGTACTTC. This chain connects TRBV7-2 to TRBJ2-5; TRBD2 is a possible D gene (5 bases). There are 15 residues in the CDR3. V lost 1 base and J 1 base, leaving 10 bases between the germline ends. CDR1 and CDR2 (germline): SGHTA, FQGNSA.

The chain uses TRBV5-6 and TRBJ2-3; weak D call: TRBD2 (6 bases). Germline V gene lookup returns CDR1 SGHDT and CDR2 YYEEEE. Trimming left V 1 base short and J 2 bases short, with 14 bases between. The CDR3 runs to 16 residues. In DNA form, the CDR3 reads TGTGCCAGCAGCTTGAGGTCGGGGGACGACACAGATACGCAGTATTTT. This sequence encodes CASSLRSGDDTDTQYF.

The V call is TRBV27, the J call TRBJ2-1; D may match TRBD1 or TRBD2 (6 bases each). Germline V CDR1 and CDR2: MNHEY, SMNVEV (reference sequence). The CDR3 runs 12 residues. The V end was cut by 7 bases, the J end by 5 bases, with 9 bases between. The CDR3 DNA follows: TGTGCCAGCAAGGGGGGACACAATGAGCAGTTCTTC. Translation: CASKGGHNEQFF.

The chain combines TRBV2 with TRBJ2-4; the D gene could be TRBD1 or TRBD2 (6 bases each). The germline gives CDR1 SNHLY, CDR2 FYNNEI. This CDR3 is 14 amino acids long. Between the trimmed V and J ends, which lost 4 bases and 6 bases, there was a span of 13 bases. DNA for the CDR3: TGTGCCAGCAGTGGAGGGACGGGGGCAAACATTCAGTACTTC. It encodes CASSGGTGANIQYF. Full variable domain (remainder filled in from reference TRBV2 and TRBJ2-4): EPEVTQTPSHQVTQMGQEVILRCVPISNHLYFYWYRQILGQKVEFLVSFYNNEISEKSEIFDDQFSVERPDGSNFTLKIRSTKLEDSAMYFCASSGGTGANIQYFGAGTRLSVL.

This clonotype was seen more than once but under ten times. This chain uses TRBV24-1 with TRBJ2-7; TRBD1 aligns across 7 bases. Germline loops: CDR1 KGHDR, CDR2 SFDVKD. With V trimmed by 5 bases and J by 0 bases, 6 bases remained unmatched. The CDR3 loop spans 15 amino acids. The CDR3 DNA sequence: TGTGCCACCAGTGTCCTGGGACAGAGCTCCTACGAGCAGTACGTC. Translating gives CATSVLGQSSYEQYV.

Only a few counts were recorded for this clonotype. The V and J genes are TRBV7-2 and TRBJ2-5, with TRBD2 identical over 7 bases. The junction had 3 bases not matched to a gene; V was cut back by 2 bases and J by 3 bases. In germline, CDR1 is SGHTA, CDR2 FQGNSA. CDR3 length equals 14 residues. The CDR3 here is CASSLWAGEETQYF. CDR3 bases: TGTGCCAGCAGCTTATGGGCGGGAGAAGAGACCCAGTACTTC.

The chain uses TRBV19 and TRBJ1-1; D is uncertain. V was shortened by 9 bases and J by 3 bases, with 11 bases between the two germline ends. This CDR3 comprises 12 residues. Germline CDR1 reads LNHDA; CDR2 reads SQIVND (reference sequence). The CDR3 DNA is TGTGCCAGCCGCTTTAGAGACACTGAAGCTTTCTTT. It translates to CASRFRDTEAFF.

This clonotype occurred a few times. The V and J genes are TRBV20-1 and TRBJ1-2; TRBD1 matches at 10 bases. From germline, CDR1 is DFQATT and CDR2 SNEGSKA (reference sequence). The V segment lost 3 bases and the J segment 4 bases; nucleotides outside the gene matches: 17. This CDR3 contains 18 residues. The chain's CDR3 is CSASSGQGNAQGLYGYTF. The CDR3, as DNA: TGCAGTGCTAGTTCGGGACAGGGGAACGCCCAGGGTCTCTATGGCTACACCTTC.

A few counts support this clonotype. The rearrangement joins TRBV6-6 to TRBJ2-5; perhaps TRBD1 as D (5 bases). The CDR3 totals 12 residues. Germline V gives CDR1 MNHNY, CDR2 SVGAGI (reference sequence). V lost 6 bases and J lost 9, with 14 bases in between. CDR3 DNA: TGTGCCAGCAGCCAGGGTGATCAGGCCCAGTACTTC. This translates into CASSQGDQAQYF.

V gene TRBV6-5 combines with J gene TRBJ2-1; perhaps TRBD1 as D (5 bases). V gave up 0 bases and J gave up 8 bases, with 8 bases separating them. CDR1 is MNHEY, CDR2 SVGAGI, per germline. The CDR3 sequence is 13 residues long. CDR3 region: CASSYSTADEQFF. DNA for the CDR3: TGTGCCAGCAGTTACTCGACAGCAGATGAGCAGTTCTTC.

The rearrangement joins TRBV19 to TRBJ1-1; D remains unclear. CDR3 length: 16 residues. Germline V gene lookup returns CDR1 LNHDA and CDR2 SQIVND (reference sequence). Deletions cut 7 bases from V and 1 base from J, with 19 bases between. CDR3 bases: TGTGCCAGTACCACGCTCCGGGCAGACTCGAACACTGAAGCTTTCTTT. Amino acid sequence: CASTTLRADSNTEAFF.

This clonotype appeared many times. J is TRBJ1-4 and V is TRBV12-3 or TRBV12-4; D unresolved. V was clipped by 1 base and J by 5 bases, with 11 bases between them. The CDR3 has 15 amino acids. The CDR3 DNA reads as TGTGCCAGCAGTTTAGAGGGAGGCAGGAATGAAAAACTGTTTTTT. Protein product: CASSLEGGRNEKLFF.